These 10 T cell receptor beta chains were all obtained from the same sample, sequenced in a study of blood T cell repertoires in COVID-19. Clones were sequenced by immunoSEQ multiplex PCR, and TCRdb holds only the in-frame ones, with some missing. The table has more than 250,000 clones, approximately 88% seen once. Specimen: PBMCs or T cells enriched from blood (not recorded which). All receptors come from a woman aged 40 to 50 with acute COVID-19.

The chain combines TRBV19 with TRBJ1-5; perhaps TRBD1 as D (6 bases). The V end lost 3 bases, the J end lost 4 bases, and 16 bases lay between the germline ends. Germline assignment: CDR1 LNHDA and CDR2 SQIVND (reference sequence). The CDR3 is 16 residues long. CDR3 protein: CASSINSGVQNQPQHF. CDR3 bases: TGTGCCAGTAGTATCAATTCAGGGGTCCAAAATCAGCCCCAGCATTTT.

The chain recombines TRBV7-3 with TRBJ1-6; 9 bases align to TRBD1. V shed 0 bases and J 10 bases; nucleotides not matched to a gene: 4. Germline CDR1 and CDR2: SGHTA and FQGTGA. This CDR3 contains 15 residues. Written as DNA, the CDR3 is TGTGCCAGCAGCTTAACCACAGGGGGCAAGTCACCCCTCCACTTT. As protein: CASSLTTGGKSPLHF.

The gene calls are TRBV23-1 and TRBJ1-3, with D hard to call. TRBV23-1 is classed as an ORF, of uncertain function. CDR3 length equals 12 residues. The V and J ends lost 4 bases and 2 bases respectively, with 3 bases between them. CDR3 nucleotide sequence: TGCGCCAGCAGTCGTACTGGAAACACCATATATTTT. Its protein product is CASSRTGNTIYF.

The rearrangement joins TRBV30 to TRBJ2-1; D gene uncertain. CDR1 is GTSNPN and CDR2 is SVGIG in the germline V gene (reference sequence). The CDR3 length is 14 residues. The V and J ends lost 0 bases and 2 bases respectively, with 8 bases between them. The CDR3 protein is CAWSVLSPYNEQFF. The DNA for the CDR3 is TGTGCCTGGAGTGTCCTCTCCCCCTACAATGAGCAGTTCTTC.

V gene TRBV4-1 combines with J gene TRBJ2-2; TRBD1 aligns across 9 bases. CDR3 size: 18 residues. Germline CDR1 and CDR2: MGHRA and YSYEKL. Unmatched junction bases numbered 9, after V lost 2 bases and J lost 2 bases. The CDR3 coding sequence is TGCGCCAGCAGCCAAACAGGGGGCGCGGGAACCAACACCGGGGAGCTGTTTTTT. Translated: CASSQTGGAGTNTGELFF.

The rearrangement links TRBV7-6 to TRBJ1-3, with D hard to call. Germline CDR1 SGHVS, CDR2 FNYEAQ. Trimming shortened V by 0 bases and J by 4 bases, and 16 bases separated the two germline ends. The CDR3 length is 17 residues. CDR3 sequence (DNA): TGTGCCAGCAGCTTAGCTACCGGTCGAGCGCGCGGAAACACCATATATTTT. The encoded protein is CASSLATGRARGNTIYF.

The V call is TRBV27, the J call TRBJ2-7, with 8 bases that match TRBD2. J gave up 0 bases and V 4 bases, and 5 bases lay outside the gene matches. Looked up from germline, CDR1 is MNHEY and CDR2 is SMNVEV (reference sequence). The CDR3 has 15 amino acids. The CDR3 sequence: CASSSPGGPSYEQYF. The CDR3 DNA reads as TGTGCCAGCAGTTCCCCGGGGGGGCCCTCCTACGAGCAGTACTTC.

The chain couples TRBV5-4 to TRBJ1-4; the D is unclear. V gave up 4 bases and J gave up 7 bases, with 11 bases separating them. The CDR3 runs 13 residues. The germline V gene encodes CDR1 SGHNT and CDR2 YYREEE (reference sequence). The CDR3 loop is CASSPGLREKLFF. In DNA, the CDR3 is TGTGCCAGCAGCCCTGGACTTCGTGAAAAACTGTTTTTT.

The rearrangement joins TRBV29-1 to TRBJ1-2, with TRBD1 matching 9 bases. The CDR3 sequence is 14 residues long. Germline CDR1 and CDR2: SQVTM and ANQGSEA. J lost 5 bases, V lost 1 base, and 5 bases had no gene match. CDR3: CSVEAEDRGYGYTF. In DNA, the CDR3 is TGCAGCGTTGAAGCCGAGGACAGGGGATATGGCTACACCTTC.

The CDR3 nucleotides are TGTGCCAGCAGTTACTTAGCGGGGGACACTGAAGCTTTCTTT. This translates into CASSYLAGDTEAFF. The chain links TRBV6-2 or TRBV6-3 to TRBJ1-1; TRBD1 might be the D (5 bases). From germline, CDR1 is MNHEY and CDR2 SVGEGT. The CDR3 runs 14 residues. Trimming shortened V by 1 base and J by 3 bases, and 9 bases separated the two germline ends.